A selection of T cell receptor beta chains follows, all from one sample in a study of spatial heterogeneity in lung cancer. Each CDR3 protein gets one entry after TCRdb re-called the 5' RACE reads with MiXCR. Found here are some 38,000 distinct CDR3 sequences, 7.5% of them singletons; the top ten hold about 26%. Sequencing used PBMCs, obtained at surgery. The receptors stem from a male donor with early-stage non-small cell lung cancer. CDR3s include the opening cysteine and the closing phenylalanine or tryptophan. The order of the fields is J gene, V gene, D gene, clone size, CDR3 protein, CDR3 DNA. The D gene is left open where the match is weak. Size tells how often a clone was seen (once, few, many) or the class of an expanded clone, and some rows leave it out.

J gene: TRBJ2-7; V gene: TRBV20-1; D gene: TRBD2; clone size: NA; CDR3 protein: CSASSSGGAQYF; CDR3 DNA: TGCAGTGCTAGCTCTAGCGGGGGTGCTCAGTACTTC
J gene: TRBJ1-4; V gene: TRBV14; D gene: NA; clone size: NA; CDR3 protein: CASSQEFDTGGLDEKLFF; CDR3 DNA: TGTGCCAGCAGCCAAGAGTTCGACACGGGGGGGCTCGATGAAAAACTGTTTTTT
J gene: TRBJ2-5; V gene: TRBV5-1; D gene: NA; clone size: many; CDR3 protein: CASSLSEGAGETQYF; CDR3 DNA: TGCGCCAGCAGCTTGTCGGAGGGGGCCGGAGAGACCCAGTACTTC
J gene: TRBJ2-3; V gene: TRBV5-1; D gene: NA; clone size: NA; CDR3 protein: CASSLRDSDTQYF; CDR3 DNA: TGCGCCAGCAGCTTAAGAGACTCAGATACGCAGTATTTT
J gene: TRBJ2-3; V gene: TRBV18; D gene: NA; clone size: many; CDR3 protein: CASSPPEQGITDTQYF; CDR3 DNA: TGTGCCAGCTCACCACCGGAACAGGGAATCACAGATACGCAGTATTTT
J gene: TRBJ1-4; V gene: TRBV4-3; D gene: NA; clone size: NA; CDR3 protein: CASSARGPEDSTNEKLFF; CDR3 DNA: TGCGCCAGCAGCGCCAGGGGCCCCGAAGATTCAACTAATGAAAAACTGTTTTTT
J gene: TRBJ2-3; V gene: TRBV6-6; D gene: NA; clone size: many; CDR3 protein: CASSFTGLKTDTQYF; CDR3 DNA: TGTGCCAGCAGTTTTACGGGACTCAAAACAGATACGCAGTATTTT
J gene: TRBJ1-5; V gene: TRBV4-3; D gene: NA; clone size: NA; CDR3 protein: CASSQDFVSNQPQHF; CDR3 DNA: TGCGCCAGCAGCCAAGATTTCGTTAGCAATCAGCCCCAGCATTTT
J gene: TRBJ2-5; V gene: TRBV11-1; D gene: NA; clone size: few; CDR3 protein: CASSLDDRQPTQETQYF; CDR3 DNA: TGTGCCAGCAGCTTAGATGACAGACAGCCAACGCAAGAGACCCAGTACTTC
J gene: TRBJ1-2; V gene: TRBV3-1; D gene: NA; clone size: few; CDR3 protein: CASSLDSAYGYTF; CDR3 DNA: TGTGCCAGCAGCCTCGACTCAGCTTACGGCTACACCTTC
J gene: TRBJ2-6; V gene: TRBV18; D gene: NA; clone size: NA; CDR3 protein: CASSPQVGSGANVLTF; CDR3 DNA: TGTGCCAGCTCACCACAGGTGGGCTCTGGGGCCAACGTCCTGACTTTC
J gene: TRBJ2-5; V gene: TRBV7-6; D gene: TRBD2; clone size: NA; CDR3 protein: CASSLGGLAGVETQYF; CDR3 DNA: TGTGCCAGCAGCTTAGGTGGGCTAGCGGGAGTTGAGACCCAGTACTTC
J gene: TRBJ1-1; V gene: TRBV18; D gene: NA; clone size: NA; CDR3 protein: CASSPWGDGNTEAFF; CDR3 DNA: TGTGCCAGCTCACCATGGGGCGACGGGAACACTGAAGCTTTCTTT
J gene: TRBJ2-1; V gene: TRBV5-1; D gene: TRBD2; clone size: few; CDR3 protein: CASKRLAGTSSYNEQFF; CDR3 DNA: TGCGCCAGCAAGCGACTAGCGGGGACAAGCTCCTACAATGAGCAGTTCTTC
J gene: TRBJ2-3; V gene: TRBV19; D gene: TRBD1; clone size: NA; CDR3 protein: CASRLQGATDTQYF; CDR3 DNA: TGTGCCAGTAGACTACAGGGGGCAACAGATACGCAGTATTTT
J gene: TRBJ2-3; V gene: TRBV12-3/TRBV12-4; D gene: NA; clone size: many; CDR3 protein: CAIWGGSTDTQYF; CDR3 DNA: TGTGCCATCTGGGGCGGTTCCACAGATACGCAGTATTTT
J gene: TRBJ1-5; V gene: TRBV6-2/TRBV6-3; D gene: TRBD1; clone size: many; CDR3 protein: CASTLRTGLSNQPQHF; CDR3 DNA: TGTGCCAGCACCCTACGGACAGGGCTTAGCAATCAGCCCCAGCATTTT
J gene: TRBJ1-1; V gene: TRBV30; D gene: NA; clone size: few; CDR3 protein: CAWSGQTNTEAFF; CDR3 DNA: TGTGCCTGGAGCGGCCAGACGAACACTGAAGCTTTCTTT
J gene: TRBJ2-2; V gene: TRBV2; D gene: TRBD2; clone size: few; CDR3 protein: CASSVGTSVGNTGELFF; CDR3 DNA: TGTGCCAGCAGTGTCGGGACTAGCGTTGGAAACACCGGGGAGCTGTTTTTT
J gene: TRBJ1-1; V gene: TRBV11-2; D gene: NA; clone size: many; CDR3 protein: CASSPGQEAFF; CDR3 DNA: TGTGCCAGCAGCCCAGGACAGGAAGCTTTCTTT
J gene: TRBJ1-5; V gene: TRBV27; D gene: NA; clone size: many; CDR3 protein: CASKPRQNSNQPQHF; CDR3 DNA: TGTGCCAGCAAACCTCGTCAGAATAGCAATCAGCCCCAGCATTTT
J gene: TRBJ2-1; V gene: TRBV12-3/TRBV12-4; D gene: TRBD2; clone size: many; CDR3 protein: CASSFRRRESINEQFF; CDR3 DNA: TGTGCCAGCAGTTTTCGCCGGCGGGAGTCTATCAATGAGCAGTTCTTC
J gene: TRBJ1-2; V gene: TRBV27; D gene: TRBD1; clone size: few; CDR3 protein: CASSLFRGNYGYTF; CDR3 DNA: TGTGCCAGCAGCCTCTTCAGGGGGAACTATGGCTACACCTTC
J gene: TRBJ1-4; V gene: TRBV5-4; D gene: NA; clone size: few; CDR3 protein: CASSFDWDEKLFF; CDR3 DNA: TGTGCCAGCAGCTTCGACTGGGATGAAAAACTGTTTTTT
J gene: TRBJ1-4; V gene: TRBV27; D gene: TRBD1; clone size: NA; CDR3 protein: CASSSMTGLLTTNEKLFF; CDR3 DNA: TGTGCCAGCAGTTCGATGACAGGGTTGTTAACAACTAATGAAAAACTGTTTTTT
J gene: TRBJ1-1; V gene: TRBV30; D gene: NA; clone size: few; CDR3 protein: CAWRKDPRGGTEAFF; CDR3 DNA: TGTGCCTGGAGAAAAGATCCCCGAGGGGGCACTGAAGCTTTCTTT
J gene: TRBJ2-3; V gene: TRBV5-1; D gene: NA; clone size: many; CDR3 protein: CASSLGTSTDTQYF; CDR3 DNA: TGCGCCAGCAGCTTGGGGACGAGCACAGATACGCAGTATTTT
J gene: TRBJ1-4; V gene: TRBV18; D gene: NA; clone size: few; CDR3 protein: CASRGQLNNEKLFF; CDR3 DNA: TGTGCCTCACGGGGTCAGCTGAATAATGAAAAACTGTTTTTT
J gene: TRBJ2-3; V gene: TRBV10-3; D gene: NA; clone size: many; CDR3 protein: CAIRGLSTDTQYF; CDR3 DNA: TGTGCCATCAGGGGACTTAGCACAGATACGCAGTATTTT
J gene: TRBJ2-2; V gene: TRBV12-3/TRBV12-4; D gene: NA; clone size: few; CDR3 protein: CASREYGRSAPNTGELFF; CDR3 DNA: TGTGCCAGCAGAGAGTATGGGAGATCGGCACCGAACACCGGGGAGCTGTTTTTT
J gene: TRBJ2-4; V gene: TRBV20-1; D gene: NA; clone size: many; CDR3 protein: CSASQMAKNIQYF; CDR3 DNA: TGCAGTGCTAGTCAGATGGCCAAAAACATTCAGTACTTC
J gene: TRBJ2-1; V gene: TRBV30; D gene: NA; clone size: NA; CDR3 protein: CAWSVLGANEQFF; CDR3 DNA: TGTGCCTGGAGTGTCCTTGGGGCCAATGAGCAGTTCTTC
J gene: TRBJ2-5; V gene: TRBV6-4; D gene: TRBD2; clone size: many; CDR3 protein: CASSDGEAGGAETQYF; CDR3 DNA: TGTGCCAGCAGTGACGGTGAAGCGGGAGGGGCAGAGACCCAGTACTTC
J gene: TRBJ1-2; V gene: TRBV6-2/TRBV6-3; D gene: NA; clone size: many; CDR3 protein: CASSQGSVAGGYTF; CDR3 DNA: TGTGCCAGCAGCCAGGGATCGGTCGCAGGGGGCTACACCTTC
J gene: TRBJ2-1; V gene: TRBV11-1; D gene: TRBD2; clone size: many; CDR3 protein: CASSLRAGGDFYNEQFF; CDR3 DNA: TGTGCCAGCAGCTTACGTGCGGGAGGGGATTTTTACAATGAGCAGTTCTTC
J gene: TRBJ1-5; V gene: TRBV4-1; D gene: TRBD1; clone size: NA; CDR3 protein: CASSQDLRGQGRKGQPQHF; CDR3 DNA: TGCGCCAGCAGCCAAGACTTAAGGGGACAGGGGAGGAAGGGTCAGCCCCAGCATTTT
J gene: TRBJ2-3; V gene: TRBV18; D gene: NA; clone size: many; CDR3 protein: CASSPGQADTQYF; CDR3 DNA: TGTGCCAGCTCACCAGGGCAAGCAGATACGCAGTATTTT
J gene: TRBJ2-4; V gene: TRBV4-3; D gene: NA; clone size: many; CDR3 protein: CASSQDSGKAGRAKNIQYF; CDR3 DNA: TGCGCCAGCAGCCAAGACTCAGGGAAAGCTGGTAGAGCCAAAAACATTCAGTACTTC
J gene: TRBJ2-1; V gene: TRBV6-2/TRBV6-3; D gene: TRBD1; clone size: many; CDR3 protein: CASSPSLQGRGLDNEQFF; CDR3 DNA: TGTGCCAGCAGTCCCTCCCTACAGGGCAGGGGGTTAGACAATGAGCAGTTCTTC
J gene: TRBJ1-5; V gene: TRBV10-3; D gene: NA; clone size: many; CDR3 protein: CAISGGGGQPQHF; CDR3 DNA: TGTGCCATCAGTGGGGGGGGTGGACAGCCCCAGCATTTT
J gene: TRBJ1-5; V gene: TRBV7-9; D gene: NA; clone size: many; CDR3 protein: CASSFVDSPQPQHF; CDR3 DNA: TGTGCCAGCAGCTTTGTCGACAGTCCTCAGCCCCAGCATTTT
J gene: TRBJ1-1; V gene: TRBV4-2; D gene: NA; clone size: many; CDR3 protein: CASSQVNQNTEAFF; CDR3 DNA: TGTGCCAGCAGCCAAGTCAATCAGAACACTGAAGCTTTCTTT
J gene: TRBJ1-2; V gene: TRBV2; D gene: NA; clone size: NA; CDR3 protein: CASSEAVIGVLYGYTF; CDR3 DNA: TGTGCCAGCAGTGAAGCGGTGATCGGGGTGCTCTATGGCTACACCTTC
J gene: TRBJ1-1; V gene: TRBV11-2; D gene: NA; clone size: NA; CDR3 protein: CASSLWGGENTEAFF; CDR3 DNA: TGTGCCAGCAGCTTATGGGGAGGGGAGAACACTGAAGCTTTCTTT
J gene: TRBJ2-3; V gene: TRBV7-2; D gene: TRBD2; clone size: many; CDR3 protein: CASSLVVRSSGSGTDTQYF; CDR3 DNA: TGTGCCAGCAGCTTAGTGGTTCGGTCTAGCGGGTCCGGCACAGATACGCAGTATTTT
J gene: TRBJ1-1; V gene: TRBV5-4; D gene: NA; clone size: many; CDR3 protein: CASSQDRRGAFF; CDR3 DNA: TGTGCCAGCAGCCAAGACAGAAGGGGAGCTTTCTTT
J gene: TRBJ1-2; V gene: TRBV29-1; D gene: NA; clone size: medium-sized; CDR3 protein: CSVDPGTGSYGYTF; CDR3 DNA: TGCAGCGTTGATCCTGGGACGGGTTCCTATGGCTACACCTTC
J gene: TRBJ1-1; V gene: TRBV7-3; D gene: NA; clone size: few; CDR3 protein: CASSPTSTTEAFF; CDR3 DNA: TGTGCCAGCAGTCCTACTTCGACCACTGAAGCTTTCTTT
J gene: TRBJ2-1; V gene: TRBV4-2; D gene: TRBD2; clone size: many; CDR3 protein: CASSQDLLADYNEQFF; CDR3 DNA: TGTGCCAGCAGCCAAGATTTACTAGCGGACTACAATGAGCAGTTCTTC
J gene: TRBJ1-2; V gene: TRBV12-3/TRBV12-4; D gene: NA; clone size: NA; CDR3 protein: CASSFKAMGGYTF; CDR3 DNA: TGTGCCAGCAGTTTTAAGGCAATGGGAGGCTACACCTTC
J gene: TRBJ1-1; V gene: TRBV12-3/TRBV12-4; D gene: NA; clone size: few; CDR3 protein: CASSLYTGRTEAFF; CDR3 DNA: TGTGCCAGCAGTTTATATACGGGGAGGACTGAAGCTTTCTTT
J gene: TRBJ2-5; V gene: TRBV6-2/TRBV6-3; D gene: NA; clone size: once; CDR3 protein: CTSRRPQETQYF; CDR3 DNA: TGTACCAGCAGGAGACCGCAAGAGACCCAGTACTTC
J gene: TRBJ1-4; V gene: TRBV7-2; D gene: NA; clone size: few; CDR3 protein: CASSPRSGAEKLFF; CDR3 DNA: TGTGCCAGCAGCCCTAGAAGTGGGGCCGAAAAACTGTTTTTT
J gene: TRBJ2-1; V gene: TRBV11-2; D gene: NA; clone size: many; CDR3 protein: CASSLVGVGNEQFF; CDR3 DNA: TGTGCCAGCAGCTTAGTGGGGGTGGGCAATGAGCAGTTCTTC